This T cell receptor (beta chain) was sequenced in a study of CD8+ T cells in alopecia areata. In the study overall: It was oral tofacitinib, at 5 to 10 mg twice daily, that treated patients received. Study-wide results and caveats: Compared with mice, patients displayed less clear TCR sharing, possibly for HLA-related reasons.

Treatment denoted: oral pan-JAK inhibitor, 5-10 mg twice daily. About this clone itself: Its antigen remains unknown.

It was cDNA, reverse transcribed from extracted RNA, that served as the sequencing template. The data were produced by immunoSEQ multiplex PCR, yet TCRdb's version contains in-frame clones alone and is incomplete. The sample carries under 250,000 clones, approximately 65% recorded once. Germline V gives CDR1 LNHDA, CDR2 SQIVND (reference sequence). The V end lost 3 bases, the J end lost 6 bases, and 14 bases lay between the germline ends. The CDR3 is 15 residues long. This clonotype was obtained from a human donor with alopecia areata. The source material was CD4+ T cells sorted from blood, sampled at week 44, from a patient treated with tofacitinib. The chain carries TRBV19 and TRBJ2-2, with D unresolved. In nucleotides, the CDR3 is TGTGCCAGTAGTATTGAAACTTATCTCCCCGGGGAGCTGTTTTTT. It translates to CASSIETYLPGELFF.